This T cell receptor (beta chain) was captured by sequencing in a study of vaccination effects on CD4 cells after COVID-19. The germline V gene has CDR1 SGHTA and CDR2 FQGNSA. The CDR3 runs to 21 residues. After removal of 0 bases from V and 1 base from J, the junction contained 18 bases not matched to a gene. With regard to this clone: Its antigen is not identified.

Profiled with immunoSEQ multiplex PCR; TCRdb holds only in-frame clones, not every one. Of roughly 30,000 clones listed, around 70% are singletons. When ten to eleven days of culture had elapsed, CD4+ T cells were isolated. Every participant took two doses of the BNT162b2 or mRNA-1273 vaccine. The chain combines TRBV7-2 with TRBJ1-5; the match to TRBD1 covers 7 bases. This TCR was recovered from a human donor who received a COVID-19 vaccine. The sample in question was CD4+ T cells from PBMCs cultured without peptide, obtained after COVID-19 vaccination. CDR3 in DNA: TGTGCCAGCAGCTTAGCTCACAGGGGCAGGACAGCCGTTGGGAGCAATCAGCCCCAGCATTTT. It is translated as CASSLAHRGRTAVGSNQPQHF.